This T cell receptor beta chain derives from a study of cytotoxic CD8 clonotypes in ibrutinib-treated CLL. Trimming shortened V by 1 base and J by 4 bases, and 10 bases separated the two germline ends. This CDR3 has 14 residues. Germline V gene sequence: CDR1 LNHDA, CDR2 SQIVND (reference sequence). TCRdb keeps only in-frame clones here, not all; method: immunoSEQ multiplex PCR. This sample has 160,000 or so clones; approximately 91% occur once, and the top ten carry 3%. The receptor was derived from a human donor with chronic lymphocytic leukemia. The J gene is TRBJ2-5, the V gene TRBV19; possibly TRBD1 for D (7 bases). The sequencing used PBMCs, collected at disease progression, from a patient treated with ibrutinib. CDR3 bases: TGTGCCAGTAGTATAGGGAGGGGGCGAGAGACCCAGTACTTC. Residues: CASSIGRGRETQYF.